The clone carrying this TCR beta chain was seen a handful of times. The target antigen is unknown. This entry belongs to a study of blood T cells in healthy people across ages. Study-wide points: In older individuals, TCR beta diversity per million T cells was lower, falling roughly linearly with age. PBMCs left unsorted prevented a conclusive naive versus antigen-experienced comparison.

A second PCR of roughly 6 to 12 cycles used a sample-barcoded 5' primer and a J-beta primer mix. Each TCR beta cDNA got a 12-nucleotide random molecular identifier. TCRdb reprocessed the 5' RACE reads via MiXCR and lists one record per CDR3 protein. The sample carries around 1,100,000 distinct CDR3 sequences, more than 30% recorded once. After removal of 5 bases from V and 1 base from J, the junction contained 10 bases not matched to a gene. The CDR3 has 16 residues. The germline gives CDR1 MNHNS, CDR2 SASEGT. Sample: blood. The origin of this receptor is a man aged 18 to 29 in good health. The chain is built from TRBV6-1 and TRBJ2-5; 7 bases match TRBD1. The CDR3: CASSRRGQRFQETQYF. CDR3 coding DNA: TGTGCCAGCAGTCGAAGGGGACAGAGATTCCAAGAGACCCAGTACTTC.